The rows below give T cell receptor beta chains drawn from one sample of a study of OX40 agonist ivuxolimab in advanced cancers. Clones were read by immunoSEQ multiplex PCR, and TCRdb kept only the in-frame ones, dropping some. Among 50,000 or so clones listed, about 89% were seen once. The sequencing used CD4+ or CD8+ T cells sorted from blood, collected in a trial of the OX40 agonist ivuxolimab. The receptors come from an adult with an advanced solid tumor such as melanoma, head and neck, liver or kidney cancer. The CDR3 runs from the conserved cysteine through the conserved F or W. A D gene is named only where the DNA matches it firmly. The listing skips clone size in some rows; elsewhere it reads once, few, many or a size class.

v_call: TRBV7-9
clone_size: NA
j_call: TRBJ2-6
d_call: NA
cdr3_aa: CASSPVKGSGANVLTF
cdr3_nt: TGTGCCAGCAGCCCCGTTAAGGGCTCTGGGGCCAACGTCCTGACTTTC

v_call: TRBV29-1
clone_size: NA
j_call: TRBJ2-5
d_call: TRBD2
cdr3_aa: CSVEEWGGEETQYF
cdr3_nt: TGCAGCGTTGAAGAATGGGGAGGGGAAGAGACCCAGTACTTC

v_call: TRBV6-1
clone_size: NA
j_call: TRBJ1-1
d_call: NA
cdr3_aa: CASSVSGRAFF
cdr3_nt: TGTGCCAGCAGTGTCAGCGGAAGGGCTTTCTTT

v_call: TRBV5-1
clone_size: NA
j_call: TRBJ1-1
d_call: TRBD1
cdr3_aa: CASSRGQGNTEAFF
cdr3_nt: TGCGCCAGCAGCCGTGGACAGGGGAACACTGAAGCTTTCTTT

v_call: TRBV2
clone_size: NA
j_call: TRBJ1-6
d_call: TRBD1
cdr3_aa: CASSVQGDRGGSPLHF
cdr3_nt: TGTGCCAGCAGTGTCCAAGGGGACAGGGGGGGTTCACCCCTCCACTTT

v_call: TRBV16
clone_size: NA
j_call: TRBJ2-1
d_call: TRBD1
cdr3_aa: CASSQSGQGKYNEQFF
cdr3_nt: TGCGCCAGCAGCCAATCAGGACAGGGTAAATACAATGAGCAGTTCTTC

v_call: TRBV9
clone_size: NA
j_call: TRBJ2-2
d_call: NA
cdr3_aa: CASSPRVGHSGNTGELFF
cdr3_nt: TGTGCCAGCAGCCCCCGTGTGGGACACTCGGGGAACACCGGGGAGCTGTTTTTT

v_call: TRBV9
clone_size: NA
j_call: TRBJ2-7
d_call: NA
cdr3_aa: CASSVSPGNSYEQYF
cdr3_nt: TGTGCCAGCAGCGTATCGCCAGGGAACTCCTACGAGCAGTACTTC

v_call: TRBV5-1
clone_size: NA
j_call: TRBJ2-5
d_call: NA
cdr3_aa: CASSLAQGLGETQYF
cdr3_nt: TGCGCCAGCAGCTTGGCCCAGGGGCTCGGAGAGACCCAGTACTTC

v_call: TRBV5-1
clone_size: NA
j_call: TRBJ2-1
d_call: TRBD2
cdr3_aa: CASSLGLAGGLYNEQFF
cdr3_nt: TGCGCCAGCAGCTTGGGACTAGCGGGGGGACTGTACAATGAGCAGTTCTTC

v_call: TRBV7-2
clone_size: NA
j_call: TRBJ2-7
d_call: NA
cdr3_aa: CASARPYEQYF
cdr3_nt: TGTGCCAGCGCCCGCCCATACGAGCAGTACTTC

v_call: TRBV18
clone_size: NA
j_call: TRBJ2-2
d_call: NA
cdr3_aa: CASSRPDTGELFF
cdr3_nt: TGTGCCAGCTCACGCCCAGACACCGGGGAGCTGTTTTTT

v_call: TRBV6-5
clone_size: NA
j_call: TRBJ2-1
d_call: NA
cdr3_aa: CASSYRPSLFNEQFF
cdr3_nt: TGTGCCAGCAGTTACAGACCTTCACTTTTCAATGAGCAGTTCTTC

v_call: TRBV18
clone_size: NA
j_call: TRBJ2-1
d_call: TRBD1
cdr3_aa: CASSPIMPGQGYSYNEQFF
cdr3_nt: TGTGCCAGCTCACCAATAATGCCGGGACAGGGATACTCCTACAATGAGCAGTTCTTC

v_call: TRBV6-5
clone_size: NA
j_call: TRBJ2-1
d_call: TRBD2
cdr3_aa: CASSYTSGYNEQFF
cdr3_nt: TGTGCCAGCAGTTACACTAGCGGCTACAATGAGCAGTTCTTC

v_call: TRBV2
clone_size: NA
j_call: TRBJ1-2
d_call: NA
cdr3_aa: CASSEDGNYGYTF
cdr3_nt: TGTGCCAGCAGTGAGGACGGTAACTATGGCTACACCTTC

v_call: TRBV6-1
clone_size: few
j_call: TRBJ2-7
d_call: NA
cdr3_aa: CASSETSYEQYF
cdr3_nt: TGTGCCAGCAGTGAGACCTCCTACGAGCAGTACTTC

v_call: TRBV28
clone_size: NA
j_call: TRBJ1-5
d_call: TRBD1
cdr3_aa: CASSQGQVSNQPQHF
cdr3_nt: TGTGCCAGCAGTCAGGGACAGGTTAGCAATCAGCCCCAGCATTTT

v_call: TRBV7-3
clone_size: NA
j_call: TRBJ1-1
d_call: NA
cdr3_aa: CASSLLKGTEAFF
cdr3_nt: TGTGCCAGCAGCTTACTTAAAGGCACTGAAGCTTTCTTT

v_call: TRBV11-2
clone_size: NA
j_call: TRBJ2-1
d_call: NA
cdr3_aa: CASSLRGPPYNEQFF
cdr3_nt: TGTGCCAGCAGCTTACGGGGGCCCCCATACAATGAGCAGTTCTTC

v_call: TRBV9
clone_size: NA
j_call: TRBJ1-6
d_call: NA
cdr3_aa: CASSPRAVESPLHF
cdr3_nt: TGTGCCAGCAGCCCGCGAGCGGTGGAATCACCCCTCCACTTT

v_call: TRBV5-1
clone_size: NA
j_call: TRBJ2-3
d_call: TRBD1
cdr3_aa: CASSVDREGNTQYF
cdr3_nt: TGCGCCAGCAGCGTCGACAGGGAAGGAAATACGCAGTATTTT

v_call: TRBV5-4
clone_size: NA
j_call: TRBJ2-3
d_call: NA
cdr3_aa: CASSLGGMFGTDTQYF
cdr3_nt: TGTGCCAGCAGCTTGGGAGGGATGTTCGGGACAGATACGCAGTATTTT

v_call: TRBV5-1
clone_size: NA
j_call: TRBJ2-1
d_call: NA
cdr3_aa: CASSSLPGSEGHNEQFF
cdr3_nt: TGCGCCAGCAGCTCGTTACCGGGCTCGGAGGGGCACAATGAGCAGTTCTTC